The 12 T cell receptor beta chains reported below all come from one sample, sequenced in a study of blood T cell repertoires in COVID-19 (dated by TCRdb to 2020 to 2021). The receptor library was made with the immunoSEQ multiplex PCR assay. Drawn from immuneACCESS, this table holds only the in-frame rearrangements with V and J called that TCRdb kept. Clones are partly lost; checked studies trace under half to an unresolved V gene and leave the rest unexplained. For this sample there are 210,000 or so clones; roughly 84% appear just once. About a sixth of the sample goes to the ten largest clones. The sequencing sample was made of peripheral blood. These receptors were taken from a woman older than 75 with active or convalescent COVID-19.

CDR3 protein: CASSNRGRGNQPQHF. The CDR3 region has the DNA TGTGCCAGCAGCAACAGGGGGCGCGGCAATCAGCCCCAGCATTTT. This chain links TRBV6-2 or TRBV6-3 with TRBJ1-5; 9 nucleotides line up with TRBD1. The CDR3 totals 15 residues. After removal of 6 bases from V and 2 bases from J, the junction contained 5 bases not matched to a gene. CDR1 and CDR2 (germline): MNHEY, SVGEGT.

This chain links TRBV14 with TRBJ2-1, with 7 bases identical to TRBD2. Germline V gene sequence: CDR1 SGHDN, CDR2 FVKESK. V dropped 6 bases and J dropped 2; count of bases not matched to a gene: 7. The CDR3 contains 15 residues. In nucleotides, the CDR3 is TGTGCCAGCAGTCAGCGGGACCTCCCCTACAATGAGCAGTTCTTC. It specifies CASSQRDLPYNEQFF.

This chain joins TRBV7-9 and TRBJ2-5; 14 positions agree with TRBD2. This CDR3 spans 17 amino acids. Germline loops: CDR1 SEHNR, CDR2 FQNEAQ (reference sequence). V shed 1 base, J shed 2 bases, and the junction held 3 bases outside the gene matches. CDR3 sequence: CASSLGLAGGIQETQYF. Written as DNA, the CDR3 is TGTGCCAGCAGCTTAGGACTAGCGGGGGGGATACAAGAGACCCAGTACTTC.

The CDR3: CATGLSYNEQFF. As DNA, the CDR3 is TGTGCCACGGGACTGAGCTACAATGAGCAGTTCTTC. V is TRBV7-9 and J is TRBJ2-1; possible D gene TRBD2, 6 bases. The CDR3 is 12 amino acids. The V gene's germline CDR1 is SEHNR and CDR2 FQNEAQ (reference sequence). Trimming cost V 10 bases and J 3 bases, with 10 bases left between them.

The gene calls are TRBV30 and TRBJ2-1; weak D call: TRBD2 (6 bases). The CDR3 totals 14 residues. CDR1 GTSNPN and CDR2 SVGIG come from the germline V gene (reference sequence). V was trimmed by 8 bases and J by 0 bases, leaving 14 bases between them. This chain's CDR3 is CAGSGHISYNEQFF. The CDR3 DNA sequence: TGTGCCGGTAGCGGACATATCTCCTACAATGAGCAGTTCTTC.

The V gene is TRBV5-8, the J gene TRBJ2-7; 7 bases align to TRBD1. The germline V gene has CDR1 SGHTS and CDR2 YDEGEE. The CDR3 spans 15 residues. V shed 4 bases, J shed 0 bases, and the junction held 7 bases outside the gene matches. The CDR3 DNA is TGTGCCAGCAGCCGACATGGACAGGCCTCCTACGAGCAGTACTTC. This sequence encodes CASSRHGQASYEQYF.

This clone was seen only a few times. The rearrangement joins TRBV7-2 to TRBJ1-5, with 7 bases identical to TRBD1. Looked up from germline, CDR1 is SGHTA and CDR2 is FQGNSA. V dropped 1 base and J dropped 6; count of bases not matched to a gene: 0. This CDR3 has 13 residues. The CDR3 reads CASSLDRGQPQHF. For the CDR3, the DNA is TGTGCCAGCAGCTTAGACAGGGGTCAGCCCCAGCATTTT.

Written as DNA, the CDR3 is TGCGCCAGCAGACCCCCAGGGGGGCTTGAAGCTTTCTTT. Protein product: CASRPPGGLEAFF. The chain joins TRBV5-1 to TRBJ1-1; 7 bases are shared with TRBD1. Germline V CDR1 and CDR2: SGHRS, YFSETQ. The CDR3 covers 13 residues. After removal of 5 bases from V and 7 bases from J, the junction contained 8 bases not matched to a gene.

V is TRBV19 and J is TRBJ2-2; 9 nucleotides match TRBD2. Trimming removed 7 bases from V and 6 bases from J; junction bases left unmatched: 9. Germline CDR1 is LNHDA and CDR2 is SQIVND (reference sequence). The CDR3 totals 15 residues. CDR3 sequence: CASTPWVAGAGELFF. The CDR3 DNA is TGTGCCAGTACCCCGTGGGTAGCGGGGGCCGGGGAGCTGTTTTTT.

This clone was found a few times. The chain recombines TRBV29-1 with TRBJ2-7; TRBD1 is a possible D gene (7 bases). V was cut by 4 bases and J by 4 bases, with 17 bases left in between. CDR1 is SQVTM, CDR2 ANQGSEA, per germline. CDR3 length: 14 residues. The CDR3, as DNA: TGCAGCGTTGGAGGCCCAGGGGGGTCTTACGAGCAGTACTTC. Amino acids: CSVGGPGGSYEQYF.

This clone was detected once. The J gene is TRBJ1-2, the V gene TRBV28; 7 bases fit TRBD1. V was pared by 5 bases and J by 0 bases, with 6 bases of the junction left unmatched. This CDR3 is built from 15 residues. CDR1 is MDHEN and CDR2 is SYDVKM in the germline V gene. The CDR3 region has the DNA TGTGCCAGCAGTGTGACAGGGCGTCCTAACTATGGCTACACCTTC. Translating it yields CASSVTGRPNYGYTF.

The V and J genes are TRBV7-9 and TRBJ2-5; tentatively, D is TRBD2 (5 bases). The length of the CDR3 is 16 residues. Trimming cost V 3 bases and J 4 bases, with 18 bases left between them. Germline CDR1 SEHNR, CDR2 FQNEAQ (reference sequence). The CDR3 sequence: CASSFGSLMGSETQYF. The CDR3 bases are TGTGCCAGCAGCTTTGGGAGCCTCATGGGCTCAGAGACCCAGTACTTC.